The rows below give T cell receptor beta chains drawn from one sample of a study of early T cells in non-severe SARS-CoV-2 infection. TCRdb redid the calling of the 5' RACE reads with MiXCR, one entry per CDR3 protein. The repertoire has 80,000 to 100,000 distinct CDR3 sequences, 14% of them found once; the top ten carry roughly 6%. Sequenced material: whole blood. Source of these receptors: an adult who was a healthcare worker with PCR-confirmed SARS-CoV-2 infection or an uninfected control (not recorded which). The CDR3 runs from the conserved cysteine through the conserved F or W. The D gene is left open where the match is weak. Rows give clone size only sometimes, using once, few, many, or a class for an expanded clone.

d_gene	j_gene	abundance	v_gene	CDR3nt	CDR3aa
.	TRBJ1-1	few	TRBV29-1	TGCAGCGTTGACAGGGGCGTTGAAGCTTTCTTT	CSVDRGVEAFF
.	TRBJ2-2	few	TRBV7-3	TGTGCCAGCAGCCCTCATGGACAGAACACCGGGGAGCTGTTTTTT	CASSPHGQNTGELFF
.	TRBJ2-2	.	TRBV4-1	TGCGCCAGCAGCCTTCTGGGGCGCGGGACCGGGGAGCTGTTTTTT	CASSLLGRGTGELFF
.	TRBJ2-5	many	TRBV7-9	TGTGCCAGCAGCCAAGCTGGGGTAGGGAGTCGAGAGACCCAGTACTTC	CASSQAGVGSRETQYF
.	TRBJ2-3	many	TRBV15	TGTGCCACCAGCACCCCCCCAGGGACTGGGTCAGATACGCAGTATTTT	CATSTPPGTGSDTQYF
.	TRBJ2-4	many	TRBV29-1	TGCAGCGTTGTTGGGCTTGGCATTCAGTACTTC	CSVVGLGIQYF
TRBD1	TRBJ2-2	few	TRBV20-1	TGCAGTGCTCGGGGACAGGTCCCCACCGGGGAGCTGTTTTTT	CSARGQVPTGELFF
TRBD2	TRBJ2-5	.	TRBV11-2	TGTGCCAGCAGCTCGAGCGGGGAAACAGAAGAGACCCAGTACTTC	CASSSSGETEETQYF
TRBD2	TRBJ2-3	.	TRBV5-1	TGCGCCAGCTCCCCATCGGGACTAGCGGTACCAAGCACAGATACGCAGTATTTT	CASSPSGLAVPSTDTQYF
TRBD1	TRBJ2-7	many	TRBV13	TGTGCCAGCAGCCCCGGGACAGGGCACTCCTACGAGCAGTACTTC	CASSPGTGHSYEQYF
.	TRBJ1-2	many	TRBV24-1	TGTGCCACCAGTGATCCCCCCCTCTATGGCTACACCTTC	CATSDPPLYGYTF
.	TRBJ1-6	.	TRBV6-5	TGTGCCAGCAGTTACCTGAATTCACCCCTCCACTTT	CASSYLNSPLHF
.	TRBJ1-6	many	TRBV29-1	TGCAGCGTCCTCCTACAGGGTTATAATTCACCCCTCCACTTT	CSVLLQGYNSPLHF
.	TRBJ1-2	.	TRBV4-1	TGCGCCAGCAGCCAAGAATTTGGGGTAACTACTGGCTACACCTTC	CASSQEFGVTTGYTF
TRBD2	TRBJ2-7	.	TRBV10-3	TGTGCCATCAGCCTGGGACTAGTTGATTACGAGCAGTACTTC	CAISLGLVDYEQYF
TRBD2	TRBJ2-3	many	TRBV11-2	TGTGCCAGCAGCTTCCAGCGGGGGCGGACAGATACGCAGTATTTT	CASSFQRGRTDTQYF
TRBD1	TRBJ2-3	few	TRBV7-9	TGTGCCAGCAGCCGTACAGGGGGCACAGATACGCAGTATTTT	CASSRTGGTDTQYF
.	TRBJ1-2	many	TRBV12-3/TRBV12-4	TGTGCCAGCAGCAAGTCACAGATTCGAGGCTACACCTTC	CASSKSQIRGYTF
TRBD1	TRBJ2-7	few	TRBV29-1	TGCAGCGTTAGGACAGGGGGCTCCTACGAGCAGTACTTC	CSVRTGGSYEQYF
TRBD2	TRBJ2-3	few	TRBV28	TGTGCCAGCAGTTCCTTTGGGGGGGAAGGCACAGATACGCAGTATTTT	CASSSFGGEGTDTQYF
.	TRBJ1-5	.	TRBV30	TGTGCCTGGAGGGGGGGTTCAGTCGGACCCCAGCATTTT	CAWRGGSVGPQHF
.	TRBJ2-7	.	TRBV7-2	TGTGCCAGCAGCCACCGCGTAGGGGGGCTTAGCGAGTCCTACGAGCAGTACTTC	CASSHRVGGLSESYEQYF
.	TRBJ2-3	.	TRBV3-1	TGTGCCAGCAGCCAAGATCGGCAGGGTACGCAGTATTTT	CASSQDRQGTQYF
.	TRBJ1-1	.	TRBV7-2	TGTGCCAGCAGTCTCAGAGCCGACAGTGAAGCTTTCTTT	CASSLRADSEAFF
TRBD2	TRBJ2-7	many	TRBV18	TGTGCCAGCTCCCCGGGACTAGTTGTCGACGAGCAGTACTTC	CASSPGLVVDEQYF
TRBD1	TRBJ1-4	few	TRBV7-9	TGTGCCAGCAGCTTAGGACTTATCGGGACAGGGAATGAAAAACTGTTTTTT	CASSLGLIGTGNEKLFF
TRBD2	TRBJ2-7	few	TRBV3-1	TGTGCCAGCAGCCAATCAATAGCGGGGAGGTACGAGCAGTACTTC	CASSQSIAGRYEQYF
.	TRBJ1-2	.	TRBV4-2	TGTGCCAGCAGCCAAGATAACTATGGCTACACCTTC	CASSQDNYGYTF
.	TRBJ1-1	.	TRBV12-3/TRBV12-4	TGTGCCAGCAGTCCCCAGGAGGTTCTCACTGAAGCTTTCTTT	CASSPQEVLTEAFF
TRBD1	TRBJ2-7	few	TRBV11-2	TGTGCCAGCAGCCCCACCGGGACAGGGGGAGGCGAGCAGTACTTC	CASSPTGTGGGEQYF
TRBD1	TRBJ2-7	few	TRBV12-3/TRBV12-4	TGTGCCAGCAGTTCCAGGGGGACCCAGGGCGAGCAGTACTTC	CASSSRGTQGEQYF
TRBD1	TRBJ1-6	.	TRBV9	TGTGCCAGCAGCCCCCGGACAGGCCCTTCACCCCTCCACTTT	CASSPRTGPSPLHF
.	TRBJ1-3	.	TRBV30	TGTGCCTGGAAGCGGTCTGGAAACACCATATATTTT	CAWKRSGNTIYF
TRBD2	TRBJ2-7	.	TRBV10-2	TGCGCCAGCAGTGTAGCGGGGGGGCCTGGTGAGCAGTACTTC	CASSVAGGPGEQYF
.	TRBJ1-1	.	TRBV5-1	TGCGCCAGCAGCCCATTGTTGGCGGGGAACACTGAAGCTTTCTTT	CASSPLLAGNTEAFF
TRBD1	TRBJ1-1	few	TRBV3-1	TGTGCCAGCAGCCAGGCAGGGGGCGGGAACACTGAAGCTTTCTTT	CASSQAGGGNTEAFF
.	TRBJ2-5	.	TRBV19	TGTGCCAGTAGTATAGGCCCAGGGGAAGTGGGAGAGACCCAGTACTTC	CASSIGPGEVGETQYF
.	TRBJ1-5	.	TRBV6-2/TRBV6-3	TGTGCCTCGGGGTCCGTAAGCAATCAGCCCCAGCATTTT	CASGSVSNQPQHF
.	TRBJ2-3	few	TRBV6-1	TGTGCCAGCAGTGAAACCGAAGGGCCGGTCGATACGCAGTATTTT	CASSETEGPVDTQYF
.	TRBJ2-7	.	TRBV5-1	TGCGCCAGCAGCTTAGAGTCAGTGCGGGACAGGCAGTACTTC	CASSLESVRDRQYF
TRBD1	TRBJ1-5	many	TRBV4-1	TGCGCCAGCAGCCAAGTAGGACAGGGGTACAATCAGCCCCAGCATTTT	CASSQVGQGYNQPQHF
.	TRBJ1-1	few	TRBV3-1	TGTGCCAGCAGCCAAGATCGTCTGGGATTCACTGAAGCTTTCTTT	CASSQDRLGFTEAFF
.	TRBJ1-2	.	TRBV11-2	TGTGCCAGCAGTAACAGGCTAGCTAACTATGGCTACACCTTC	CASSNRLANYGYTF
.	TRBJ2-3	.	TRBV9	TGTGCCAGCAGCGTTCCTTTCACAGATACGCAGTATTTT	CASSVPFTDTQYF
.	TRBJ1-2	many	TRBV28	TGTGCCAGCCTGCTTTCGAGGTTGGGGGCTGGCTACACCTTC	CASLLSRLGAGYTF
TRBD2	TRBJ2-3	.	TRBV28	TGTGCCAGCAGTCGCCAGCCTACACTAGCGGTTAGCACAGATACGCAGTATTTT	CASSRQPTLAVSTDTQYF
TRBD2	TRBJ2-1	few	TRBV29-1	TGCAGCGTTGAATCTGGGGGGGACAATGAGCAGTTCTTC	CSVESGGDNEQFF
TRBD2	TRBJ2-5	few	TRBV29-1	TGCAGCGTTGTTCGGCTCGGGGGGGAGACCCAGTACTTC	CSVVRLGGETQYF
.	TRBJ2-3	few	TRBV5-1	TGCGCCAGCAGCTTGGGGGACCCTTTCACAGATACGCAGTATTTT	CASSLGDPFTDTQYF